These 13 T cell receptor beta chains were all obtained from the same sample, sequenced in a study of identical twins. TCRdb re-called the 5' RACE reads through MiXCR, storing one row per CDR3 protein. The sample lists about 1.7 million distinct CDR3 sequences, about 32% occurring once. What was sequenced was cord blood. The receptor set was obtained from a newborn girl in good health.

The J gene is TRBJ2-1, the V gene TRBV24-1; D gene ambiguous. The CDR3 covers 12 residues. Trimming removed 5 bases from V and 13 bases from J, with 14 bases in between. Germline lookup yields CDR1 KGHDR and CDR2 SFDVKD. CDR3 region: CATSGDLETQFF. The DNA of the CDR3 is TGTGCCACCAGTGGTGACCTAGAGACCCAGTTCTTC.

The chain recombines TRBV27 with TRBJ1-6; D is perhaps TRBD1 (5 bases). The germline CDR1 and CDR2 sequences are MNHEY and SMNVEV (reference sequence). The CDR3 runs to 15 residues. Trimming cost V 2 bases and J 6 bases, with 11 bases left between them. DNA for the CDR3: TGTGCCAGCAGTTTAATGGGGCGAGCTAATTCACCCCTCCACTTT. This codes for CASSLMGRANSPLHF.

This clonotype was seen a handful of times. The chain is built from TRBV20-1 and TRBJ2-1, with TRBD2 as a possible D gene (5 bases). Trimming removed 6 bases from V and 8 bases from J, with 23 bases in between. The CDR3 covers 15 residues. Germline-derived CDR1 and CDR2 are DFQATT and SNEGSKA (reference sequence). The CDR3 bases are TGCAGTGCGTTCCCCGTAAGCGGTTACGGCGATGAGCAGTTCTTC. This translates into CSAFPVSGYGDEQFF.

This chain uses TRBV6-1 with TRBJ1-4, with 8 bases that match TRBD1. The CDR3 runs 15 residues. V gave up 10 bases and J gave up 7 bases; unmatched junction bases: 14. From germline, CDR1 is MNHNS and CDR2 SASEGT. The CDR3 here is CANTRDRGGSEKLFF. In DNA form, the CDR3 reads TGTGCCAACACAAGAGACAGGGGTGGTAGTGAAAAACTGTTTTTT.

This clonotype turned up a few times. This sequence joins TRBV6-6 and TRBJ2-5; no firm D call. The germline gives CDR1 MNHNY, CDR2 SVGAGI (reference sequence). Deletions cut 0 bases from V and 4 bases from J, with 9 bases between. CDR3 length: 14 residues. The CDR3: CASSYSSERETQYF. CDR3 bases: TGTGCCAGCAGTTACTCATCAGAAAGAGAGACCCAGTACTTC.

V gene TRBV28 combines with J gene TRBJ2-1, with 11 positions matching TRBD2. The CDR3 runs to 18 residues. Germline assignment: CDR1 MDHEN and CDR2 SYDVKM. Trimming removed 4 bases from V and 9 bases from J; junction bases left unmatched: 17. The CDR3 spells CASSSGKLAGGPSGEQFF. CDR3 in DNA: TGTGCCAGCAGTTCCGGGAAGTTAGCGGGAGGGCCCTCCGGTGAGCAGTTCTTC.

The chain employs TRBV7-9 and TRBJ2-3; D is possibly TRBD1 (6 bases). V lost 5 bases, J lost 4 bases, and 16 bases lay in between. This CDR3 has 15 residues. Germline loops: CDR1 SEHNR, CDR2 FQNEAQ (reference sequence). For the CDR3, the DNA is TGTGCCAGCAGCCTAACAGGGTTAGGGGCAGATACGCAGTATTTT. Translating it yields CASSLTGLGADTQYF.

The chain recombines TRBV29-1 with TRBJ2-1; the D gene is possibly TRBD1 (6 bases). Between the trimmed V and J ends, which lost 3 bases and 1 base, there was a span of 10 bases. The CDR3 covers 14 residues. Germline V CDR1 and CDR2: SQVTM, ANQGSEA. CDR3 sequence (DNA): TGCAGCGTTGAGCAGGGGCTATCCTACAATGAGCAGTTCTTC. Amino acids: CSVEQGLSYNEQFF.

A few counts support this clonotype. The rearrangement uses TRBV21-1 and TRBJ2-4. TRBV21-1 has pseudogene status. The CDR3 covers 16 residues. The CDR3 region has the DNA TGTGCCAGCAGCAAAGCAGGGTCACATCCCAAAAACATTCAGTACTTC. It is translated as CASSKAGSHPKNIQYF.

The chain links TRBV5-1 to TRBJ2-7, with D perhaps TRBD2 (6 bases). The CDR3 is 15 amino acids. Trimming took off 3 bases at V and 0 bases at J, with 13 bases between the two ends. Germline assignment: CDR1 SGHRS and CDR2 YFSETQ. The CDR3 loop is CASSSGTSSSYEQYF. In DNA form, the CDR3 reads TGCGCCAGCAGCTCCGGGACTTCCAGCTCCTACGAGCAGTACTTC.

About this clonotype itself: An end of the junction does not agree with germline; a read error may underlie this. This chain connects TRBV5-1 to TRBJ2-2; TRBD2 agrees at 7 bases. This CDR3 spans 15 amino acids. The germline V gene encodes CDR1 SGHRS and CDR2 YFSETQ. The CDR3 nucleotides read TGTGCCAGCAGCTTAGTAGCGGGGAACACCGGGGAGCTGTTTTTT. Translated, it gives CASSLVAGNTGELFF.

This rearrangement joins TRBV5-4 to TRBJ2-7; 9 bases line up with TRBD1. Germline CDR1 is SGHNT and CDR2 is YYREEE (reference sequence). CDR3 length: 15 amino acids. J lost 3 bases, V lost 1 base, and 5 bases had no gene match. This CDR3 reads CASSLLADRGYEQYF. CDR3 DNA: TGTGCCAGCAGCTTGCTCGCGGACAGGGGCTACGAGCAGTACTTC.

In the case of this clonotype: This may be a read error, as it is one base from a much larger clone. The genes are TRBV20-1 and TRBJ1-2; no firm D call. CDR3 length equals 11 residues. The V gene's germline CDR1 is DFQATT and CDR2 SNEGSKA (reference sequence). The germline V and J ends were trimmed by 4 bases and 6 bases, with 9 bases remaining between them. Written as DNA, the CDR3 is TGCAGTGCTAAACAGCGGAATGGCTACACCTTC. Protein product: CSAKQRNGYTF.